The 6 T cell receptor beta chains below were found in one sample sequenced in a study of shared clonotypes between healthy human individuals. Generated by immunoSEQ multiplex PCR, the TCRdb table keeps only in-frame clones and is missing some. The table records 700,000 to 950,000 clones, about 96% of them present only once. Selected positively for CCR7 and CD45RO-negative, naive CD8 cells excluded terminally differentiated effector memory CD45RA+ cells. The sample taken for sequencing was naive CD8+ T cells sorted from blood. The receptors were gathered from a man aged 25-45 years in good health.

In this sample, this clone turned up once. The rearrangement joins TRBV4-1 to TRBJ2-7; TRBD2 aligns across 7 bases. This CDR3 region has 15 residues. J lost 0 bases, V lost 1 base, and 3 bases had no gene match. Germline V gives CDR1 MGHRA, CDR2 YSYEKL. CDR3 region: CASSQVGRSSYEQYF. CDR3 nucleotide sequence: TGCGCCAGCAGCCAAGTCGGGAGGTCCTCCTACGAGCAGTACTTC.

The chain carries TRBV7-9 and TRBJ1-1; no reliable D call. The CDR3 runs to 15 residues. CDR1 is SEHNR, CDR2 FQNEAQ, per germline (reference sequence). V lost 3 bases and J 6 bases, leaving 17 bases between the germline ends. The CDR3 spells CASSFLALDGAEAFF. The CDR3, as DNA: TGTGCCAGCAGCTTTCTGGCCCTCGACGGGGCTGAAGCTTTCTTT.

This clone was detected once. The gene calls are TRBV11-3 and TRBJ2-1; the match to TRBD2 covers 7 bases. V shed 5 bases, J shed 1 base, and the junction held 5 bases outside the gene matches. The CDR3 contains 15 residues. Looked up from germline, CDR1 is SGHNT and CDR2 is YENEEA. The CDR3 is CASSTRAGSYNEQFF. The DNA of the CDR3 is TGTGCCAGCAGCACCCGAGCGGGATCCTACAATGAGCAGTTCTTC.

The table lists this clone with a count of one. The chain couples TRBV29-1 to TRBJ1-2, with 8 bases that match TRBD1. Per germline, CDR1 SQVTM and CDR2 ANQGSEA. The ends lost 3 bases at V and 3 bases at J; junction bases unmatched: 3. The CDR3 sequence is 13 residues long. The CDR3 spells CSVDQTGDYGYTF. As DNA, the CDR3 is TGCAGCGTTGATCAGACAGGGGACTATGGCTACACCTTC. Drawing the rest from reference TRBV29-1 and TRBJ1-2, the complete variable domain is SAVISQKPSRDICQRGTSLTIQCQVDSQVTMMFWYRQQPGQSLTLIATANQGSEATYESGFVIDKFPISRPNLTFSTLTVSNMSPEDSSIYLCSVDQTGDYGYTFGSGTRLTVV.

The chain employs TRBV7-3 and TRBJ2-5, with D unresolved. Trimming took off 5 bases at V and 2 bases at J, with 6 bases between the two ends. The germline V gene has CDR1 SGHTA and CDR2 FQGTGA. The CDR3 spans 12 residues. The CDR3 DNA is TGTGCCAGCAGCCTCGATCAAGAGACCCAGTACTTC. Amino acids: CASSLDQETQYF.

The V and J genes are TRBV27 and TRBJ2-5; the D gene could be TRBD1 or TRBD2 (6 bases each). The CDR3 contains 14 residues. Per germline, CDR1 MNHEY and CDR2 SMNVEV (reference sequence). V was trimmed by 6 bases and J by 5 bases, leaving 16 bases between them. The CDR3 loop reads CASRNVGGSETQYF. The CDR3 coding sequence is TGTGCCAGCAGAAATGTGGGGGGCTCGGAGACCCAGTACTTC.